Following are 29 T cell receptor beta chains from one sample sequenced in a study of CD8 T cells in Susac syndrome. Reverse transcription of roughly 0.5 to 1 ug RNA was performed with random hexamers. A single record per CDR3 protein comes from TCRdb applying MiXCR to the immunoSEQ multiplex PCR reads. The table shows 150,000 to 200,000 distinct CDR3 sequences, with approximately 95% occurring only once. The sequenced sample consisted of CD4+ T cells from PBMCs. The receptors here all came from a human donor with multiple sclerosis.

The V and J genes are TRBV5-1 and TRBJ2-6; tentative D call: TRBD1 (5 bases). The V end was cut by 0 bases, the J end by 1 base, with 5 bases between. In germline, CDR1 is SGHRS, CDR2 YFSETQ. CDR3 size: 15 residues. The CDR3 here is CASSLEGSGANVLTF. The CDR3 DNA follows: TGCGCCAGCAGCTTGGAGGGGTCTGGGGCCAACGTCCTGACTTTC.

The rearrangement links TRBV12-3 or TRBV12-4 to TRBJ1-1; no firm D call. The CDR3 length is 13 residues. V was cut by 11 bases and J by 3 bases, with 16 bases left in between. The CDR3 bases are TGTGCCTCCCAGGTTCAGGTGGACACTGAAGCTTTCTTT. It is translated as CASQVQVDTEAFF.

The chain links TRBV19 to TRBJ2-1, with D hard to call. CDR1 LNHDA and CDR2 SQIVND come from the germline V gene (reference sequence). This CDR3 contains 14 residues. Trimming stripped 4 bases from V and 3 bases from J, with 10 bases between. The CDR3 DNA sequence: TGTGCCAGTAGTACTCAGACTGGCTACAATGAGCAGTTCTTC. The encoded protein is CASSTQTGYNEQFF.

V usage is TRBV27 and J usage is TRBJ2-2, with D tentatively TRBD1 (6 bases). The germline gives CDR1 MNHEY, CDR2 SMNVEV (reference sequence). CDR3 length equals 15 residues. V was shortened by 5 bases and J by 6 bases, with 16 bases between the two germline ends. This CDR3 reads CASSRSRGTPGELFF. CDR3 nucleotides: TGTGCCAGCAGTCGCAGCAGGGGTACTCCCGGGGAGCTGTTTTTT.

V usage is TRBV4-1 and J usage is TRBJ2-5; 12 bases line up with TRBD2. V shed 1 base and J 6 bases; nucleotides not matched to a gene: 12. This CDR3 is built from 18 residues. Germline-derived CDR1 and CDR2 are MGHRA and YSYEKL. CDR3 in DNA: TGCGCCAGCAGCCAAGGGAAGGGTGGACTAGCGGGGTCTAAGACCCAGTACTTC. Protein: CASSQGKGGLAGSKTQYF.

This rearrangement joins TRBV7-6 to TRBJ2-5; 8 bases line up with TRBD1. The V gene end was trimmed by 7 bases and the J gene end by 5 bases; junction bases not matched to a gene: 12. This CDR3 is 15 amino acids long. Germline CDR1 is SGHVS and CDR2 is FNYEAQ. The CDR3 DNA follows: TGTGCCAGCATCCGAAATTCAGGGGGCGCCGAGACCCAGTACTTC. Translation gives CASIRNSGGAETQYF.

The rearrangement links TRBV7-9 to TRBJ2-7, with 9 bases fitting TRBD1. Germline V lookup: CDR1 SEHNR, CDR2 FQNEAQ (reference sequence). V gave up 5 bases and J gave up 0 bases; unmatched junction bases: 17. This CDR3 spans 19 amino acids. The chain's CDR3 is CASSPGQGKTTTTSYEQYF. DNA of the CDR3: TGTGCCAGCAGCCCGGGACAGGGTAAGACAACTACCACCTCCTACGAGCAGTACTTC.

The chain employs TRBV20-1 and TRBJ1-2, with TRBD1 matching over 10 bases. CDR3 length: 13 residues. In germline, CDR1 is DFQATT, CDR2 SNEGSKA (reference sequence). V was pared by 2 bases and J by 4 bases, with 1 base of the junction left unmatched. The CDR3, as DNA: TGCAGTGCTAGATGGACAGGGGGCTATGGCTACACCTTC. Translating it yields CSARWTGGYGYTF.

The chain combines TRBV20-1 with TRBJ2-3; 14 nucleotides line up with TRBD2. Germline V gives CDR1 DFQATT, CDR2 SNEGSKA (reference sequence). V dropped 0 bases and J dropped 2; count of bases not matched to a gene: 4. The CDR3 extends over 17 amino acids. The CDR3 nucleotides are TGCAGTGCTAGAGACGCGACTAGCGGGGGGGCCACAGATACGCAGTATTTT. It codes for CSARDATSGGATDTQYF.

The rearrangement joins TRBV4-2 to TRBJ1-6; a possible D gene is TRBD1 (6 bases). V lost 8 bases and J lost 8, with 19 bases in between. Germline-derived CDR1 and CDR2 are LGHNA and YNFKEQ. The CDR3 is 15 amino acids. CDR3 sequence reads: CASAPRGLDYSPLHF. The CDR3 DNA reads as TGTGCCAGCGCCCCTCGGGGGCTCGATTATTCACCCCTCCACTTT.

The chain carries TRBV2 and TRBJ1-5, with D hard to call. V lost 7 bases, J lost 4 bases, and 11 bases lay in between. CDR3 length equals 13 residues. The V gene's germline CDR1 is SNHLY and CDR2 FYNNEI. In nucleotides, the CDR3 is TGTGCCAGCAAGAGGACCGAGAATCAGCCCCAGCATTTT. This encodes CASKRTENQPQHF.

This clonotype was counted a single time. V and J are TRBV4-1 and TRBJ1-3, with D possibly TRBD1 on 6 matching bases. The CDR3 covers 18 residues. CDR1 and CDR2 (germline): MGHRA, YSYEKL. V was shortened by 2 bases and J by 0 bases, with 17 bases between the two germline ends. The CDR3 nucleotides read TGCGCCAGCAGCCAAATTGGGGGGCCGATAAACTCTGGAAACACCATATATTTT. This translates into CASSQIGGPINSGNTIYF.

The chain uses TRBV10-3 and TRBJ2-3; TRBD1 aligns across 8 bases. J was trimmed by 5 bases and V by 4 bases; bases with no gene match: 5. The length of the CDR3 is 14 residues. Germline assignment: CDR1 ENHRY and CDR2 SYGVKD. As DNA, the CDR3 is TGTGCCATCAGTGCCGGACAGGGAAGAGATACGCAGTATTTT. It yields the protein CAISAGQGRDTQYF.

The CDR3 DNA follows: TGTGCCAGCAGCCAACTCCCGGGACTAGAGGACACCGGGGAGCTGTTTTTT. It encodes CASSQLPGLEDTGELFF. The rearrangement links TRBV3-1 to TRBJ2-2, with 8 bases that match TRBD2. CDR3 length equals 17 residues. V trimming: 2 bases; J trimming: 3 bases; junction bases outside the gene matches: 8. Germline V gene sequence: CDR1 LGHDT, CDR2 YNNKEL (reference sequence).

The gene calls are TRBV6-2 or TRBV6-3 and TRBJ1-1; D call uncertain. The CDR3 is 12 amino acids. Trimming removed 6 bases from V and 4 bases from J, with 9 bases in between. CDR1 MNHEY and CDR2 SVGEGT come from the germline V gene. The CDR3 sequence is CASSILSTEAFF. The CDR3, as DNA: TGTGCCAGCAGCATACTGAGCACTGAAGCTTTCTTT.

The chain employs TRBV7-2 and TRBJ2-7; 7 positions agree with TRBD1. Germline lookup yields CDR1 SGHTA and CDR2 FQGNSA. This CDR3 region has 13 residues. V was pared by 4 bases and J by 6 bases, with 6 bases of the junction left unmatched. The CDR3 DNA sequence: TGTGCCAGCAGCTCACCTTACAGGGGCGAGCAGTACTTC. This translates into CASSSPYRGEQYF.

V usage is TRBV6-2 or TRBV6-3 and J usage is TRBJ1-5, with 11 bases fitting TRBD1. The junction had 6 bases not matched to a gene; V was cut back by 2 bases and J by 3 bases. The germline V gene has CDR1 MNHEY and CDR2 SVGEGT. CDR3 length: 17 residues. The CDR3 DNA reads TGTGCCAGCAGTTACGAGGGACAGGGGGATCTCAATCAGCCCCAGCATTTT. Its translation is CASSYEGQGDLNQPQHF.

The gene calls are TRBV9 and TRBJ2-3, with D unclear. This CDR3 has 14 residues. V shed 3 bases and J shed 2 bases, with 10 bases lying between them. CDR1 is SGDLS and CDR2 is YYNGEE in the germline V gene. CDR3 DNA: TGTGCCAGCAGCGAAGGTAGCTACACAGATACGCAGTATTTT. Protein: CASSEGSYTDTQYF. Drawing the rest from reference TRBV9 and TRBJ2-3, the complete variable domain is DSGVTQTPKHLITATGQRVTLRCSPRSGDLSVYWYQQSLDQGLQFLIQYYNGEERAKGNILERFSAQQFPDLHSELNLSSLELGDSALYFCASSEGSYTDTQYFGPGTRLTVL.

CDR3 coding DNA: TGTGCCAGCAGCTCCGATCGGCTAAACTATGGCTACACCTTC. It translates to CASSSDRLNYGYTF. The chain uses TRBV7-9 and TRBJ1-2; D gene unclear. Trimming stripped 4 bases from V and 2 bases from J, with 11 bases between. There are 14 residues in the CDR3. CDR1 is SEHNR, CDR2 FQNEAQ, per germline (reference sequence).

The V and J genes are TRBV20-1 and TRBJ1-2; a weak D match, TRBD1 (5 bases). V was pared by 0 bases and J by 5 bases, with 7 bases between. Germline V CDR1 and CDR2: DFQATT, SNEGSKA (reference sequence). The CDR3 totals 12 residues. CDR3 sequence (DNA): TGCAGTGCTAGAGATCAGGGATATGGCTACACCTTC. Translation gives CSARDQGYGYTF.

The rearrangement joins TRBV20-1 to TRBJ1-2, with TRBD1 matching over 7 bases. The germline V gene has CDR1 DFQATT and CDR2 SNEGSKA (reference sequence). J lost 4 bases, V lost 6 bases, and 8 bases had no gene match. CDR3 length: 13 amino acids. Here the CDR3 reads CSATTGSAYGYTF. The CDR3 region has the DNA TGCAGTGCAACGACAGGGTCCGCCTATGGCTACACCTTC.

In this sample, this clonotype turned up a few times. The chain has TRBV14 and TRBJ2-5; D not resolved. V was cut by 0 bases and J by 5 bases, with 1 base left in between. The CDR3 runs to 11 residues. Germline lookup yields CDR1 SGHDN and CDR2 FVKESK. The CDR3 protein is CASSQEETQYF. DNA of the CDR3: TGTGCCAGCAGCCAAGAGGAGACCCAGTACTTC. Full variable domain (outside the CDR3, taken from reference TRBV14 and TRBJ2-5): EAGVTQFPSHSVIEKGQTVTLRCDPISGHDNLYWYRRVMGKEIKFLLHFVKESKQDESGMPNNRFLAERTGGTYSTLKVQPAELEDSGVYFCASSQEETQYFGPGTRLLVL.

A single count supports this clonotype. V is TRBV14 and J is TRBJ2-3; the match to TRBD1 covers 7 bases. Germline V gene data show CDR1 as SGHDN and CDR2 as FVKESK. CDR3 length: 17 residues. J gave up 5 bases and V 0 bases, and 11 bases lay outside the gene matches. The CDR3 sequence is CASSQDVPRGYVDTQYF. CDR3 in DNA: TGTGCCAGCAGCCAAGATGTCCCCAGGGGGTATGTAGATACGCAGTATTTT.

This clonotype was recorded only once. CDR3 sequence (DNA): TGTGCCACCAGCAGAGTCACTCAGGGGCGCAATCAGCCCCAGCATTTT. Encoded protein: CATSRVTQGRNQPQHF. This chain connects TRBV15 to TRBJ1-5; TRBD1 is a possible D gene (6 bases). Trimming stripped 1 base from V and 2 bases from J, with 12 bases between. The length of the CDR3 is 16 residues. The germline V gene has CDR1 LNHNV and CDR2 YYDKDF (reference sequence).

The rearrangement joins TRBV5-1 to TRBJ2-6; D unresolved. Trimming stripped 2 bases from V and 4 bases from J, with 16 bases between. From germline, CDR1 is SGHRS and CDR2 YFSETQ. The CDR3 spans 17 residues. The CDR3, as DNA: TGCGCCAGCAGCTTATCCTCGCTTCTTCAGGGGGCCAACGTCCTGACTTTC. Amino acid sequence: CASSLSSLLQGANVLTF.

J is TRBJ1-1 and V is TRBV28; 8 positions match TRBD1. V was pared by 3 bases and J by 3 bases, with 3 bases of the junction left unmatched. Germline CDR1 and CDR2: MDHEN and SYDVKM. The length of the CDR3 is 14 residues. The CDR3 protein is CASSFGRGHTEAFF. CDR3 in DNA: TGTGCCAGCAGTTTCGGCAGGGGGCACACTGAAGCTTTCTTT.

The genes are TRBV3-1 and TRBJ2-7, with 8 bases lining up with TRBD1. V shed 3 bases and J 6 bases; nucleotides not matched to a gene: 7. The CDR3 is 14 amino acids. The germline gives CDR1 LGHDT, CDR2 YNNKEL (reference sequence). The CDR3 protein is CASSHPRQGAEQYF. The CDR3 nucleotides read TGTGCCAGCAGCCATCCGAGGCAGGGGGCCGAGCAGTACTTC.

V gene TRBV30 combines with J gene TRBJ2-7; D is uncertain. CDR1 is GTSNPN, CDR2 SVGIG, per germline (reference sequence). This CDR3 is 13 amino acids long. V gave up 0 bases and J gave up 4 bases, with 10 bases separating them. This chain's CDR3 is CAWSVLLRYEQYF. The CDR3 nucleotides are TGTGCCTGGAGTGTACTCCTGAGATACGAGCAGTACTTC.

The CDR3 DNA reads TGTGCCAGCAGCTTTTCGGTCGGGCCCCAGCATTTT. Encoded protein: CASSFSVGPQHF. The V call is TRBV7-2, the J call TRBJ1-5, with D unclear. Trimming took 3 bases from V and 9 from J, leaving 9 bases between them. The germline V gene encodes CDR1 SGHTA and CDR2 FQGNSA. The CDR3 is 12 amino acids.